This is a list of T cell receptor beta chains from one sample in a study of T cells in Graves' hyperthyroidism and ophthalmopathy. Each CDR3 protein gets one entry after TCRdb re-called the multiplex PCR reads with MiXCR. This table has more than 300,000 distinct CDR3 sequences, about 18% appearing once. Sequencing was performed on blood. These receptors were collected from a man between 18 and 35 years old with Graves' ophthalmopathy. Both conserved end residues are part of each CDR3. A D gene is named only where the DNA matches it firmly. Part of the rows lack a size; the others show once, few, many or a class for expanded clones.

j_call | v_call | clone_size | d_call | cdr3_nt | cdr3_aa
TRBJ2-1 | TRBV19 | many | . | TGTGCCAGTAGTTTTACAGGGAGCTCCTACAATGAGCAGTTCTTC | CASSFTGSSYNEQFF
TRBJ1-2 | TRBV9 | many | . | TGTGCCAGCAGCGTAGTAAATTATGGCTACACCTTC | CASSVVNYGYTF
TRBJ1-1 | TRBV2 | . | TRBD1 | TGTGCCAGCAGTAGATGGACAGGGCTAGGAGCTTTCTTT | CASSRWTGLGAFF
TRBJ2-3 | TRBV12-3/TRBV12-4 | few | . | TGTGCCAGCACCTGGAGCACAGATACGCAGTATTTT | CASTWSTDTQYF
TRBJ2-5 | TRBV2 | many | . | TGTGCCAGCAGCGCAGACGGACCACCGATGGAGACCCAGTACTTC | CASSADGPPMETQYF
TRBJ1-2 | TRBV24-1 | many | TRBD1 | TGTGCCACCAGTGACTCGGGACAGATCTATGGCTACACCTTC | CATSDSGQIYGYTF
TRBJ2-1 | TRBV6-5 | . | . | TGTGCCAGCAGTTACTCCGGAGGGGGCTCCTACAATGAGCAGTTCTTC | CASSYSGGGSYNEQFF
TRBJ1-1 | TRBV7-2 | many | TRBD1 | TGTGCCAGCAGCCCGGGACAGGGAATGGAGGCTTTCTTT | CASSPGQGMEAFF
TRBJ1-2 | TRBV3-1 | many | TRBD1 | TGTGCCAGCAGCCCCCGGACAGGGGTGGGTGACGGCTACACCTTC | CASSPRTGVGDGYTF
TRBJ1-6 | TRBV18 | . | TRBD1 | TGTGCCAGCTCACCATCGAGGGACAGGGTCAATTCACCCCTCCACTTT | CASSPSRDRVNSPLHF
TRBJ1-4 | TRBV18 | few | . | TGTGCCAGCTCACCACCAAGTTTGCAAAGGGAAAAACTGTTTTTT | CASSPPSLQREKLFF
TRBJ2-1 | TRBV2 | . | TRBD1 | TGTGCCAGCAGCGCCCACCGGGACAGGTTTAATGAGCAGTTCTTC | CASSAHRDRFNEQFF
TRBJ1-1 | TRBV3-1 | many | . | TGTGCCAGCAGCCAAGGGGGGGGGCTGAACACTGAAGCTTTCTTT | CASSQGGGLNTEAFF
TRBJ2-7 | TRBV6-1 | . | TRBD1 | TGTGCCAGCTCTAGGGTCCTAACAGGGGGCATCTCCTACGAGCAGTACTTC | CASSRVLTGGISYEQYF
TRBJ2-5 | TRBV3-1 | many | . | TGTGCCAGCAGCCTACCCAGTTGGGGGGGCAGAGGGGAGACCCAGTACTTC | CASSLPSWGGRGETQYF
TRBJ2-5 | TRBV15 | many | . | TGTGCCACCAGCAGAGATTGGAACCAGGAGACCCAGTACTTC | CATSRDWNQETQYF
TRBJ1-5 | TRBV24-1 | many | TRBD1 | TGTGCCACCAGTGATAACGACAGGGCGAATCAGCCCCAGCATTTT | CATSDNDRANQPQHF
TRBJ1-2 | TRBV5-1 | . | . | TGCGCCAGCAGCCCGGGGGCGGGGGCCGGCTATGGCTACACCTTC | CASSPGAGAGYGYTF
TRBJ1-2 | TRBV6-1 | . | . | TGTGCCAGCAGTGAAGGCGCCGGATGGGGCTACACCTTC | CASSEGAGWGYTF
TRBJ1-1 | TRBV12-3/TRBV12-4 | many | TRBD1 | TGTGCCAGCAGGCCCAGGACAGGGATTAGCACTGAAGCTTTCTTT | CASRPRTGISTEAFF
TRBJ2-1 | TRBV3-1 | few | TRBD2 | TGTGCCAGCAGCCAAGGATGGACTAGCGGGGGCAATGAGCAGTTCTTC | CASSQGWTSGGNEQFF
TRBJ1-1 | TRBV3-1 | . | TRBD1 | TGTGCCAGCAGACAGACAGGGATAGGGCCTGAAGCTTTCTTT | CASRQTGIGPEAFF
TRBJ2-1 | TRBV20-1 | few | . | TGCAGTGCTAGAGGTGGAGCAGGGCCATACAATGAGCAGTTCTTC | CSARGGAGPYNEQFF
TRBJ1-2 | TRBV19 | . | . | TGTGCCAGTAGTATAGGGAATCTGGGTAACTATGGCTACACCTTC | CASSIGNLGNYGYTF
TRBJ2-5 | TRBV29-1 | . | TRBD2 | TGCAGCGTGGCAAGACTAGCGGGTGACCAAGAGACCCAGTACTTC | CSVARLAGDQETQYF